This T cell receptor (beta chain) was found in a study of T-cell reconstitution after alpha-beta-depleted transplantation in children. Broader study findings: Once a year had passed after transplant, T-cell counts and diversity came mostly from newly produced T cells. Alpha-beta T cells present about two months after transplant were reported to originate from several hundred expanded graft clones.

The V gene's germline CDR1 is DFQATT and CDR2 SNEGSKA (reference sequence). The CDR3 has 14 residues. The J segment lost 0 bases and the V segment lost 2 bases, leaving 2 bases of the junction unmatched. Unique molecular identifiers were incorporated during preparation of the TCRbeta library. TCRdb re-called the PCR reads with MiXCR, one entry per CDR3 protein. The sample holds hundreds of thousands of distinct CDR3 sequences; 10% to 15% are singletons and the top ten take 2.2%. This clonotype was found a few times. What it binds is not known. The source of this sequence is a male patient between 10 and 17 years old who had a stem cell transplant for acute myeloid leukemia, so the T cells may come from the graft donor. The chain carries TRBV20-1 and TRBJ2-3; 7 bases are shared with TRBD2. The sample here was PBMCs, mostly from graft donor cells, taken 360 days after TCRalphabeta/CD19-depleted stem cell transplant. As DNA, the CDR3 is TGCAGTGCTAGATGGCGGGAGAGCACAGATACGCAGTATTTT. Amino acids: CSARWRESTDTQYF.